Below, one T cell receptor (beta chain) is given with its context. What this receptor recognizes is not known. One base away there is no much larger clone; base qualities are not given. Participants in the prospective study were aged 18 to 89 years, lived in about two dozen United States geographic areas, and enrolled through a virtual design. To assign participants to cohorts, the prospective study relied on clinical history that participants themselves reported in a screening survey and a study questionnaire. For ImmuneRACE Cohort 3, a participant was defined as recovered based on two consecutive negative NP/OP PCR tests, clearance by a healthcare professional, or resolution of symptoms. Each participant in the prospective study had whole blood, serum and a nasopharyngeal or oropharyngeal swab collected by mobile phlebotomists. Additional blood draws and questionnaires over an approximately two-month period could optionally be provided by prospective study participants. Prospective study blood samples were shipped either frozen or at room temperature before DNA extraction.

TCRbeta CDR3 regions were amplified from genomic DNA using the immunoSEQ Assay, a bias-controlled multiplex PCR. The study's own analysis went as follows. The number of nucleated cells in each sample was estimated by amplification of reference gene primers within the assay. To quantify the absolute abundance of each unique TCRbeta CDR3 rearrangement, sequence reads were collapsed and filtered. For each sample, productive Simpson clonality was calculated as the square root of Simpson's diversity index across productive rearrangements. TCRdb provides this immuneACCESS table in a form limited to in-frame rearrangements. Some clones are lacking; in checked studies, under half of them reflect an unresolved V gene, and why the rest are absent is not known. V, J and clone size were drawn from that table, and D and trimming were deduced from the DNA. For this sample the table gives some 430,000 clones, of which about 90% were detected only once. 0.6% to 0.7% of the sample belongs to the ten largest clones.

This entry is derived from a study of blood T cell repertoires in COVID-19 (dated by TCRdb to about 2020). About the full investigation: The collaborator samples originated in the United States, Italy and Spain and spanned the acute and convalescent phases of COVID-19. The prospective study material was composed of cDNA or gDNA derived from T cells, B-cell-depleted T cells, or PBMCs. The dataset comprised deeply sampled blood TCRbeta repertoires from subjects exposed to, actively infected with, or recovered from COVID-19. A freely available public database, intended as a resource for researchers studying the immune response to SARS-CoV-2, is where the repertoires were released. Samples were obtained from the ongoing ImmuneRACE study (first 160 participants) and from over a thousand subjects provided by 6 global collaborators. Sample metadata almost always included a de-identified subject ID, COVID-19 status, age in years and sex. Where HLA class I and class II types were available, the types were taken from metadata supplied by the sample provider, not from assay-based typing. The study at large found these results: How much clinical and demographic metadata was included differed by source and by participant, and the metadata was provided uncurated.

From the germline V gene (reference sequence), CDR1 is MNHEY and CDR2 is SMNVEV. V gives up 2 bases and J gives up 3 bases, and the segment between their germline ends measures 8 bases. Counted from cysteine to phenylalanine, this CDR3 has 13 amino acids. Only the CDR3 region is kept as DNA, spanning 39 bases read in frame from base 1. The sequence was collected from a man aged 18 to 29 who had recovered from COVID-19. The sequenced material came from PBMCs or T cells enriched from blood (not recorded which). Recombination joined TRBV27 with TRBJ2-7; the D segment cannot be called with confidence. The DNA reads TGTGCCAGCAGTTTAAGCCTTGACTACGAGCAGTACTTC. The resulting protein is CASSLSLDYEQYF.